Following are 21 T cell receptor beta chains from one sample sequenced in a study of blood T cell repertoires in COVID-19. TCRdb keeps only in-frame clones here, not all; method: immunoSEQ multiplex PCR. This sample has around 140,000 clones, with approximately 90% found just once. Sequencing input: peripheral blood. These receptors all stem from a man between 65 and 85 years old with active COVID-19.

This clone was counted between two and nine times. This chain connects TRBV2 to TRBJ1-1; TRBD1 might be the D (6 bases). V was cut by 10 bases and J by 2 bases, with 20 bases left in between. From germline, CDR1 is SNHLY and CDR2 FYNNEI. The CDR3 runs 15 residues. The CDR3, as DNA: TGTGCCACAACCGGGGGGGGCACTTTAAACACTGAAGCTTTCTTT. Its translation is CATTGGGTLNTEAFF.

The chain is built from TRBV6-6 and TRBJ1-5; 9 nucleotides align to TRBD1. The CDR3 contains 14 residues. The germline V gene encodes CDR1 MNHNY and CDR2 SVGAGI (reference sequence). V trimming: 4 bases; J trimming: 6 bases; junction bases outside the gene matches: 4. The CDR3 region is CASSSTGGGQPQHF. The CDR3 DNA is TGTGCCAGCAGTTCAACAGGGGGCGGTCAGCCCCAGCATTTT.

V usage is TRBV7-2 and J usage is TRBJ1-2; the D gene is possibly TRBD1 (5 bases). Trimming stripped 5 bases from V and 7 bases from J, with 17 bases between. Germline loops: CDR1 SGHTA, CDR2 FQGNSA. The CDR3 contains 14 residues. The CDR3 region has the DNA TGTGCCAGCAGCCAGCTAGGAGGGGAGGGTGGCTACACCTTC. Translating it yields CASSQLGGEGGYTF.

In nucleotides, the CDR3 is TGTGCCAGCAGCCACCTTGGCGGGAGGGACACCGGGGAGCTGTTTTTT. As protein: CASSHLGGRDTGELFF. The chain couples TRBV5-5 to TRBJ2-2, with 9 nucleotides matching TRBD2. The germline gives CDR1 SGHKS, CDR2 YYEKEE (reference sequence). V trimming: 4 bases; J trimming: 3 bases; junction bases outside the gene matches: 7. This CDR3 has 16 residues.

CDR3 residues: CASSYTGTGVTEAFF. As DNA, the CDR3 is TGTGCCAGCAGCTATACCGGGACAGGGGTCACTGAAGCTTTCTTT. The rearrangement joins TRBV7-2 to TRBJ1-1; 10 bases match TRBD1. The V gene end was trimmed by 4 bases and the J gene end by 4 bases; junction bases not matched to a gene: 6. Germline-derived CDR1 and CDR2 are SGHTA and FQGNSA. This CDR3 comprises 15 residues.

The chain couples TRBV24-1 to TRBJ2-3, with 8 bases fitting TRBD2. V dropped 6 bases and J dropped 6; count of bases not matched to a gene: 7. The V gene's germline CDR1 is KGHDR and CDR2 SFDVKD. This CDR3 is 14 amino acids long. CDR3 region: CATSLSGRSDTQYF. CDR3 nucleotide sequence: TGTGCCACCAGTTTAAGCGGGAGAAGCGATACGCAGTATTTT.

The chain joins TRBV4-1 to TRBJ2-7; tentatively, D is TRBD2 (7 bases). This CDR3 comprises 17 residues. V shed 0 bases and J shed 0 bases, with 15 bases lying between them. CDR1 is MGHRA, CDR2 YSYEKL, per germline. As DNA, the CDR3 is TGCGCCAGCAGCCAAGATCCGGGGGGCGAGAGCTCCTACGAGCAGTACTTC. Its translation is CASSQDPGGESSYEQYF.

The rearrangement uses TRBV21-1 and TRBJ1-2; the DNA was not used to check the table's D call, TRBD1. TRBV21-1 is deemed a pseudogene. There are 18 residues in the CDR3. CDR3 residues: CASSKQGQGRFANYGYTF. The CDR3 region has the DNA TGTGCCAGCAGCAAACAGGGACAGGGGCGCTTCGCTAACTATGGCTACACCTTC.

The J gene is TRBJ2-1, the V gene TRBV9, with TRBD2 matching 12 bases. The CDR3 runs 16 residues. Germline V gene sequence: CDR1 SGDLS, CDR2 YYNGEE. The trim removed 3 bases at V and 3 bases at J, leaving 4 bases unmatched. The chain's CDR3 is CASSAGTSGFYNEQFF. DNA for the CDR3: TGTGCCAGCAGCGCCGGGACTAGCGGGTTCTACAATGAGCAGTTCTTC. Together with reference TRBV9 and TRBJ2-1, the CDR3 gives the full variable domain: DSGVTQTPKHLITATGQRVTLRCSPRSGDLSVYWYQQSLDQGLQFLIQYYNGEERAKGNILERFSAQQFPDLHSELNLSSLELGDSALYFCASSAGTSGFYNEQFFGPGTRLTVL.

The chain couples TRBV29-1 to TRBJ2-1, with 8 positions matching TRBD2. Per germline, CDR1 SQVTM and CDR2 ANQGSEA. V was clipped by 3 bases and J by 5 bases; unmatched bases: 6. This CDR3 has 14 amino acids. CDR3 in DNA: TGCAGCGTTGATCCTAGCGGGCTAAACAATGAGCAGTTCTTC. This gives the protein CSVDPSGLNNEQFF.

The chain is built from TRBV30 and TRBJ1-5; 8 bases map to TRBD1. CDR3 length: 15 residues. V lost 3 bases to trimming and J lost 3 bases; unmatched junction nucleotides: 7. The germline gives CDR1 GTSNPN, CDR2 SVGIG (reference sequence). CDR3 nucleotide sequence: TGTGCCTGGAGCTTAGGGGACAGGATCAATCAGCCCCAGCATTTT. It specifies CAWSLGDRINQPQHF.

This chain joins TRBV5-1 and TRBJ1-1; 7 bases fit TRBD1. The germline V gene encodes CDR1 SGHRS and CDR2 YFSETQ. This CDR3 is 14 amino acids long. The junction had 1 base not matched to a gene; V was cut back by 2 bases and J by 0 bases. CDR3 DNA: TGCGCCAGCAGCTTAGGGGGCATGAACACTGAAGCTTTCTTT. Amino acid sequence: CASSLGGMNTEAFF. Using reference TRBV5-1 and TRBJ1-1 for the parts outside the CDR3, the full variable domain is KAGVTQTPRYLIKTRGQQVTLSCSPISGHRSVSWYQQTPGQGLQFLFEYFSETQRNKGNFPGRFSGRQFSNSRSEMNVSTLELGDSALYLCASSLGGMNTEAFFGQGTRLTVV.

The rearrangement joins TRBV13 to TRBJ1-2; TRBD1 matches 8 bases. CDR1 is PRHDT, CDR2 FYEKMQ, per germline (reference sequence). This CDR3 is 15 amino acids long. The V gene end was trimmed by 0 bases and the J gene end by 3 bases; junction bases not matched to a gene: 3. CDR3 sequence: CASSLGGQGDYGYTF. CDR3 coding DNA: TGTGCCAGCAGCTTAGGTGGACAGGGTGACTATGGCTACACCTTC.

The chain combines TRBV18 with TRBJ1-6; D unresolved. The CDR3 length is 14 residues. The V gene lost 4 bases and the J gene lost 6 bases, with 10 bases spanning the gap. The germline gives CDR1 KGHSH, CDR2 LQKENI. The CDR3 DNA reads TGTGCCAGCTCACGAGACAAGATTAATTCACCCCTCCACTTT. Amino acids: CASSRDKINSPLHF.

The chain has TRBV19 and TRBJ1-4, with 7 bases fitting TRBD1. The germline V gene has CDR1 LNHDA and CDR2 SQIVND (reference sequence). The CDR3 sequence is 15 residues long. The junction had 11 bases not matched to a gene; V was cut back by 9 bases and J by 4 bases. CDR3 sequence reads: CARRGTGVINEKLFF. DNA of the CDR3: TGTGCCAGAAGGGGAACAGGGGTTATTAATGAAAAACTGTTTTTT.

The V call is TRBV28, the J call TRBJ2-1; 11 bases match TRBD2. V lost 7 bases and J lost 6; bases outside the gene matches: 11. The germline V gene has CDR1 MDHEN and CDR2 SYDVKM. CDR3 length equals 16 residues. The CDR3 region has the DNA TGTGCCAGCACCCCAGTGGGGACTAGCGGTGTCAATGAGCAGTTCTTC. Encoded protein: CASTPVGTSGVNEQFF.

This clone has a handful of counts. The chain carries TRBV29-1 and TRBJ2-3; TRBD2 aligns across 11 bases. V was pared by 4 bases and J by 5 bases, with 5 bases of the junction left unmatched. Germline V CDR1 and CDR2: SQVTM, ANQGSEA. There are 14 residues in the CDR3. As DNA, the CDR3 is TGCAGCGTTGGTTCCGGACTAGCGGGAGATACGCAGTATTTT. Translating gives CSVGSGLAGDTQYF.

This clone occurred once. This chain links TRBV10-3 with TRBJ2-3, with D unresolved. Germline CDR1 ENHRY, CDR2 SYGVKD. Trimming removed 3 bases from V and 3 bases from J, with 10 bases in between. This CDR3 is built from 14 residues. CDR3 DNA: TGTGCCATCAGTGATAGCCTTCAAACAGATACGCAGTATTTT. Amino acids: CAISDSLQTDTQYF.

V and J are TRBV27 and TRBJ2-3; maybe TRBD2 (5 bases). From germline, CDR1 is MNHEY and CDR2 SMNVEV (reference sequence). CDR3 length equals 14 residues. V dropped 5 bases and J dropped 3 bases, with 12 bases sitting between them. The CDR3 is CASSLGLPTDTQYF. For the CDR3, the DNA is TGTGCCAGCAGTCTCGGACTCCCTACAGATACGCAGTATTTT.

CDR3 DNA: TGTGCCATCAGTACACCGGGACAGGGGGCGCCAGGGGAGCAGTACTTC. It specifies CAISTPGQGAPGEQYF. This chain connects TRBV10-3 to TRBJ2-7; the match to TRBD1 covers 12 bases. J was trimmed by 7 bases and V by 5 bases; bases with no gene match: 12. The CDR3 sequence is 16 residues long. The germline V gene encodes CDR1 ENHRY and CDR2 SYGVKD.

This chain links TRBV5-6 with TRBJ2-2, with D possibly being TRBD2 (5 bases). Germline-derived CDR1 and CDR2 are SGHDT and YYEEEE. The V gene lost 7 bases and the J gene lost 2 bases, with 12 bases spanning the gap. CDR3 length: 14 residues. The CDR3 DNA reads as TGTGCCAGCGGTTGGGGAGTCAACACCGGGGAGCTGTTTTTT. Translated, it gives CASGWGVNTGELFF.